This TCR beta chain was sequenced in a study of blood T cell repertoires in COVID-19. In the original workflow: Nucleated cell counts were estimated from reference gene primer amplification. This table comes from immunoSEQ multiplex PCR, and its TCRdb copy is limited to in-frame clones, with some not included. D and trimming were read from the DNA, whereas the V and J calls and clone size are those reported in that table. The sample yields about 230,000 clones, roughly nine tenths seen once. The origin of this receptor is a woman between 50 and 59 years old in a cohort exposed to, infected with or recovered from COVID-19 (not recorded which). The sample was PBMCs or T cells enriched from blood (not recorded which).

CDR3 amino acids: CASSLSAGGGEKLFF. The CDR3 DNA follows: TGTGCCAGCAGCTTGAGTGCAGGGGGCGGTGAAAAACTGTTTTTT. V gene TRBV7-6 combines with J gene TRBJ1-4, with 8 positions matching TRBD1. V trimming: 3 bases; J trimming: 7 bases; junction bases outside the gene matches: 7. The germline V gene has CDR1 SGHVS and CDR2 FNYEAQ. The CDR3 sequence is 15 residues long.